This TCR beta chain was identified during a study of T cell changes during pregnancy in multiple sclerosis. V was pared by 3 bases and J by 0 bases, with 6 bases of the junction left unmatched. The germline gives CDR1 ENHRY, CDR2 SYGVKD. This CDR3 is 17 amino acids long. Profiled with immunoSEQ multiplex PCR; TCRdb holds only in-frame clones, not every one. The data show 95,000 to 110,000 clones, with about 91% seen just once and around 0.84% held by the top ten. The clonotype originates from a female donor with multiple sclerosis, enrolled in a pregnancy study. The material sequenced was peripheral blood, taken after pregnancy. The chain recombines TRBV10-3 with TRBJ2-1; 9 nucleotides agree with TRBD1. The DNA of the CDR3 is TGTGCCATCAGTGATAAGGACAGGGGCCTCTCCTACAATGAGCAGTTCTTC. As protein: CAISDKDRGLSYNEQFF.